The TCR beta chain described here comes from a study of T cells after yellow fever vaccination. Looking at the study overall: It was SMART-Seq v4 Ultra Low Input that prepared the fractions with low cell numbers. Regarding the study as a whole: There was a small share of clonotypes that showed up in both the CD4 and CD8 compartments. A secondary response was less intense yet reached its peak sooner, at day 5 versus 15.

Universal primer sites and UMIs were introduced during 5'RACE template-switching synthesis of TCR cDNA. Via MiXCR, TCRdb re-called the 5' RACE reads, giving one row per CDR3 protein. The sample holds roughly 400,000 distinct CDR3 sequences, about 19% seen once. This CDR3 region has 14 residues. The ends lost 2 bases at V and 4 bases at J; junction bases unmatched: 2. From germline, CDR1 is MGHDK and CDR2 SYGVNS. This clonotype was counted at least ten times. Its antigen is unknown. The receptor was derived from a man in his late teens or twenties who received the YFV17D yellow fever vaccine. This rearrangement joins TRBV25-1 to TRBJ1-2; TRBD1 agrees at 9 bases. Here the sequenced sample was PBMCs, taken before the yellow fever booster vaccination. CDR3 nucleotide sequence: TGTGCCAGCAGTGAACCGGGACAGGGCTATGGCTACACCTTC. Protein product: CASSEPGQGYGYTF.